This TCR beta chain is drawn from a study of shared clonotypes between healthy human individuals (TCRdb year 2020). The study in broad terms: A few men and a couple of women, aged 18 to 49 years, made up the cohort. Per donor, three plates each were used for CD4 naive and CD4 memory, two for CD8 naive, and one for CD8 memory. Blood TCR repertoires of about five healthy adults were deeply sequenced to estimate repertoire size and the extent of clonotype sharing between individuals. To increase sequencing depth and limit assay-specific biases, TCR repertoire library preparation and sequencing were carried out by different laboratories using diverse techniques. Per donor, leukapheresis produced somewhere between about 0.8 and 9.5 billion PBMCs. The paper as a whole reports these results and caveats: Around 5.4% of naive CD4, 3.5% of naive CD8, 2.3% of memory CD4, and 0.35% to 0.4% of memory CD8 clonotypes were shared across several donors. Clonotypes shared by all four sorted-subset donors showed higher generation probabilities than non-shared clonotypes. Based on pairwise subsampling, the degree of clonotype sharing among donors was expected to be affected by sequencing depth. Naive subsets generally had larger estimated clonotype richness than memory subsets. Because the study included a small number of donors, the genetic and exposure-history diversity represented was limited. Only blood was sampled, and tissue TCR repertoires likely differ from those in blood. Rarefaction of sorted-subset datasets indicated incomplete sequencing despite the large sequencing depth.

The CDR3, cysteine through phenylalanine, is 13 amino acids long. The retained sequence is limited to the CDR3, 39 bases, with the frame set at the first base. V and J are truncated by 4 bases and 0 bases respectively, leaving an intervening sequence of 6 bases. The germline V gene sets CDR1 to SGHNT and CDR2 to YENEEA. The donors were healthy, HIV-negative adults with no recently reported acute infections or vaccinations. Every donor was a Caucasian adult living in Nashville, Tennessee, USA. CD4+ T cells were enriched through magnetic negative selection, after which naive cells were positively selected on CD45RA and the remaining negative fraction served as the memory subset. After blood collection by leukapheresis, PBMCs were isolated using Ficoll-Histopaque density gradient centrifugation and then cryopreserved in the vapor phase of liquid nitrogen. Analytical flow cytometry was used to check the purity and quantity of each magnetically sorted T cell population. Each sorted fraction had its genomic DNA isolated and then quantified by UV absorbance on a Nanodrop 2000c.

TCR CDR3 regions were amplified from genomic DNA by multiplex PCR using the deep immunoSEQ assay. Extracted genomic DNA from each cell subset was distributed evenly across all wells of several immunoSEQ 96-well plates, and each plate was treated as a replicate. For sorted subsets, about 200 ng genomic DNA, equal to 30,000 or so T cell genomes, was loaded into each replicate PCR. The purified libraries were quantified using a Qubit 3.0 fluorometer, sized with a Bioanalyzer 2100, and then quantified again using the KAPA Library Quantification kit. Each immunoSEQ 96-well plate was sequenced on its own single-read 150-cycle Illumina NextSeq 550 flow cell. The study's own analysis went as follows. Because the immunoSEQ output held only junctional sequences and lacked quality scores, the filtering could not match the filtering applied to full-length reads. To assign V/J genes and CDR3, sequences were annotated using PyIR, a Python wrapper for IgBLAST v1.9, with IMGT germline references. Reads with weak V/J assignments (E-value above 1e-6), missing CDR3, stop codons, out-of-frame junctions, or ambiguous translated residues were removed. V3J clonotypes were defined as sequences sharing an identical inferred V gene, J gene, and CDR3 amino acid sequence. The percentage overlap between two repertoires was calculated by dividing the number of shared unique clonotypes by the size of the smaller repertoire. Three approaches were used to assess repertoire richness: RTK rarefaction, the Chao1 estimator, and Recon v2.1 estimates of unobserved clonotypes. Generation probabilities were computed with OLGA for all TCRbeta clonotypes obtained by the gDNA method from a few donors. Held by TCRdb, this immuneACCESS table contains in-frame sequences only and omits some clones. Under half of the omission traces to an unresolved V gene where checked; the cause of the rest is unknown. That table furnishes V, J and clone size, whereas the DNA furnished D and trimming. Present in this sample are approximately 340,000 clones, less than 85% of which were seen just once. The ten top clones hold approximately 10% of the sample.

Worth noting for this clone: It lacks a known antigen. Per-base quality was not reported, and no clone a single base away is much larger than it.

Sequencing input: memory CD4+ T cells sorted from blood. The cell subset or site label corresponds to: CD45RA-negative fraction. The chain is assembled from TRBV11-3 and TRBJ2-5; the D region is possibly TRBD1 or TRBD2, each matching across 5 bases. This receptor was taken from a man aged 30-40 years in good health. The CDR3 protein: CASSSGHQETQYF. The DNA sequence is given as TGTGCCAGCAGCTCGGGACACCAAGAGACCCAGTACTTC.